What follows are 30 T cell receptor beta chains derived from one specimen sequenced in a study of T cell responses to AZD1222 COVID-19 vaccine. Sequencing was performed with immunoSEQ multiplex PCR; in TCRdb, only in-frame clones are kept and a portion is missing. The table shows some 130,000 clones, with around 93% occurring only once. Here the sequenced sample was peripheral blood, taken on day 0 of AZD1222 vaccination. The receptor set was obtained from an adult in good health.

V usage is TRBV7-2 and J usage is TRBJ2-2; no clear D gene. This CDR3 spans 12 amino acids. V lost 1 base to trimming and J lost 7 bases, with 4 bases between them. Germline CDR1 SGHTA, CDR2 FQGNSA. The chain's CDR3 is CASSLGVGELFF. The CDR3 bases are TGTGCCAGCAGCTTAGGGGTCGGGGAGCTGTTTTTT.

This clone appeared once. This chain links TRBV7-8 with TRBJ2-7, with 9 bases lining up with TRBD2. V lost 7 bases to trimming and J lost 5 bases; unmatched junction nucleotides: 9. CDR1 and CDR2 from the germline V gene are SGHVS and FQNEAQ. CDR3 length: 14 amino acids. Here the CDR3 DNA reads TGTGCCAGCACGCGGGCGGGAGGGCCCGACGAGCAGTACTTC. Its translation: CASTRAGGPDEQYF.

V and J are TRBV10-3 and TRBJ2-1; 13 nucleotides agree with TRBD2. The CDR3 has 20 amino acids. Germline V gene sequence: CDR1 ENHRY, CDR2 SYGVKD. Trimming took 2 bases from V and 6 from J; bases not matched to a gene: 16. The CDR3 reads CAISELLGTSGIGVVNEQFF. The CDR3 nucleotides are TGTGCCATCAGTGAGCTCTTGGGGACTAGCGGGATCGGGGTCGTCAATGAGCAGTTCTTC.

V is TRBV9 and J is TRBJ2-7; D not certain. V was clipped by 0 bases and J by 5 bases, with 15 bases between them. CDR1 is SGDLS and CDR2 is YYNGEE in the germline V gene. The CDR3 totals 15 residues. The CDR3 loop is CASSVDPGPKDEQYF. CDR3 nucleotide sequence: TGTGCCAGCAGCGTAGATCCAGGCCCCAAGGACGAGCAGTACTTC.

In its sample, this clone was seen once. The rearrangement joins TRBV4-1 to TRBJ1-5; D is possibly TRBD1 (5 bases). Germline values: CDR1 MGHRA, CDR2 YSYEKL. CDR3 size: 15 residues. Trimming pared 4 bases from V and 4 bases from J, leaving 14 bases between. The CDR3, as DNA: TGCGCCAGCAGCCGGATTACGGGGCTTAATCAGCCCCAGCATTTT. Its translation is CASSRITGLNQPQHF.

The chain couples TRBV19 to TRBJ1-2; weak D call: TRBD1 (6 bases). The CDR3 spans 14 residues. Trimming pared 2 bases from V and 6 bases from J, leaving 13 bases between. Per the germline V gene, CDR1 is LNHDA and CDR2 is SQIVND (reference sequence). DNA of the CDR3: TGTGCCAGTAGTATACGGATACAGGGAAATGGCTACACCTTC. It translates to CASSIRIQGNGYTF.

The chain employs TRBV2 and TRBJ2-7, with no clear D. Germline V gives CDR1 SNHLY, CDR2 FYNNEI. The CDR3 covers 12 residues. V lost 8 bases and J lost 1, with 9 bases in between. In nucleotides, the CDR3 is TGTGCCAGCCAAGAGGTGTCCTACGAGCAGTACTTC. As protein: CASQEVSYEQYF.

This clone was observed a single time. The chain couples TRBV13 to TRBJ2-2; D gene unclear. The CDR3 totals 16 residues. Germline assignment: CDR1 PRHDT and CDR2 FYEKMQ (reference sequence). Trimming left V 2 bases short and J 0 bases short, with 10 bases between. DNA for the CDR3: TGTGCCAGCAGCTTACTTTCGCCATCGAACACCGGGGAGCTGTTTTTT. Translated, it gives CASSLLSPSNTGELFF.

V and J are TRBV27 and TRBJ2-1, with 9 bases lining up with TRBD2. Germline CDR1 is MNHEY and CDR2 is SMNVEV (reference sequence). This CDR3 has 17 amino acids. V gave up 7 bases and J gave up 6 bases; unmatched junction bases: 16. CDR3 loop: CASIPRGRGGFGNEQFF. CDR3 sequence (DNA): TGTGCCAGCATCCCTCGGGGGCGGGGGGGCTTCGGCAATGAGCAGTTCTTC.

V usage is TRBV25-1 and J usage is TRBJ2-7; possibly TRBD1 for D (5 bases). The CDR3 is made up of 13 amino acids. V was cut by 6 bases and J by 0 bases, with 9 bases left in between. Germline V gives CDR1 MGHDK, CDR2 SYGVNS. CDR3 loop: CASRRGSSYEQYF. CDR3 sequence (DNA): TGTGCCAGCAGAAGGGGATCCTCCTACGAGCAGTACTTC.

The genes are TRBV4-1 and TRBJ1-4, with D possibly being TRBD1 (5 bases). Germline CDR1 and CDR2: MGHRA and YSYEKL. Deletions cut 4 bases from V and 8 bases from J, with 11 bases between. The CDR3 covers 13 residues. The CDR3 nucleotides read TGCGCCAGCAGCCTCCCCCGGGGGGAAAAACTGTTTTTT. Protein: CASSLPRGEKLFF.

This chain connects TRBV7-9 to TRBJ2-7; D is perhaps TRBD2 (5 bases). Trimming pared 4 bases from V and 1 base from J, leaving 14 bases between. The germline V gene encodes CDR1 SEHNR and CDR2 FQNEAQ (reference sequence). The CDR3 is made up of 15 amino acids. In DNA, the CDR3 is TGTGCCAGCAGCTCAAGGACTCTCGGGTCCTACGAGCAGTACTTC. Amino acids: CASSSRTLGSYEQYF.

This clone came up once. Other DNA sequences in the sample encode the same CDR3. The rearrangement uses TRBV9 and TRBJ2-5; maybe TRBD2 (5 bases). The CDR3 contains 13 residues. Germline V CDR1 and CDR2: SGDLS, YYNGEE. V shed 0 bases and J shed 2 bases, with 5 bases lying between them. CDR3 amino acids: CASSVGGQETQYF. The CDR3 DNA reads as TGTGCCAGCAGCGTAGGCGGGCAAGAGACCCAGTACTTC. Based on the CDR3 plus reference TRBV9 and TRBJ2-5, the full variable domain is DSGVTQTPKHLITATGQRVTLRCSPRSGDLSVYWYQQSLDQGLQFLIQYYNGEERAKGNILERFSAQQFPDLHSELNLSSLELGDSALYFCASSVGGQETQYFGPGTRLLVL.

The rearrangement links TRBV10-2 to TRBJ2-1; D may be TRBD1 (6 bases). The CDR3 totals 13 residues. Germline-derived CDR1 and CDR2 are WSHSY and SAAADI. V lost 7 bases to trimming and J lost 5 bases, with 12 bases between them. Here the CDR3 DNA reads TGCGCCAGCACCCCGGACAGAAACAATGAGCAGTTCTTC. This encodes CASTPDRNNEQFF.

In this sample, this clone turned up a few times. The chain joins TRBV24-1 to TRBJ2-1, with D uncertain. Trimming removed 5 bases from V and 6 bases from J, with 10 bases in between. This CDR3 has 13 residues. The germline V gene has CDR1 KGHDR and CDR2 SFDVKD. The CDR3 bases are TGTGCCACCAGTGTCCCCGGCACCAATGAGCAGTTCTTC. Amino acids: CATSVPGTNEQFF.

The chain is built from TRBV28 and TRBJ1-3; D ambiguous. V was trimmed by 3 bases and J by 0 bases, leaving 12 bases between them. This CDR3 has 16 amino acids. Germline lookup yields CDR1 MDHEN and CDR2 SYDVKM. The CDR3 loop is CASSFAGALSGNTIYF. The DNA of the CDR3 is TGTGCCAGCAGTTTCGCTGGAGCGCTCTCTGGAAACACCATATATTTT.

The chain uses TRBV28 and TRBJ1-2, with D perhaps matching TRBD1 (6 bases). The CDR3 runs 14 residues. Trimming took off 6 bases at V and 4 bases at J, with 15 bases between the two ends. Germline V lookup: CDR1 MDHEN, CDR2 SYDVKM. CDR3 sequence reads: CASSPRTESYGYTF. CDR3 DNA: TGTGCCAGCAGCCCTCGGACAGAGTCCTATGGCTACACCTTC.

The chain employs TRBV30 and TRBJ2-7; no clear D gene. The CDR3 runs 12 residues. CDR1 and CDR2 from the germline V gene are GTSNPN and SVGIG (reference sequence). Trimming cost V 1 base and J 6 bases, with 10 bases left between them. The CDR3 protein is CAWSGNQPEQYF. The CDR3 bases are TGTGCCTGGAGTGGAAACCAGCCCGAGCAGTACTTC.

This chain connects TRBV28 to TRBJ1-1; unclear D gene. Germline V gene data show CDR1 as MDHEN and CDR2 as SYDVKM. The CDR3 is made up of 13 amino acids. V was pared by 6 bases and J by 0 bases, with 8 bases between. The CDR3 DNA reads as TGTGCCAGCAGGGAATTCATGAACACTGAAGCTTTCTTT. This encodes CASREFMNTEAFF.

V usage is TRBV2 and J usage is TRBJ1-5, with D maybe TRBD1 (5 bases). With 6 bases removed from V and 5 bases from J, the gap between germline ends came to 17 bases. Per germline, CDR1 SNHLY and CDR2 FYNNEI. There are 15 residues in the CDR3. The CDR3, as DNA: TGTGCCAGCAGCCTAGACAACTCAGGGTATCAGCCCCAGCATTTT. Encoded protein: CASSLDNSGYQPQHF.

The chain joins TRBV19 to TRBJ2-7; 9 nucleotides agree with TRBD1. The ends lost 3 bases at V and 2 bases at J; junction bases unmatched: 5. This CDR3 spans 15 amino acids. Looked up from germline, CDR1 is LNHDA and CDR2 is SQIVND (reference sequence). The CDR3 spells CASSIKTGGTYEQYF. For the CDR3, the DNA is TGTGCCAGTAGTATCAAGACAGGGGGAACCTACGAGCAGTACTTC.

The CDR3 loop reads CASSDGHDFYGYTF. DNA of the CDR3: TGTGCCAGCAGTGACGGACACGACTTCTATGGCTACACCTTC. The chain employs TRBV2 and TRBJ1-2; a weak D match, TRBD1 (5 bases). The CDR3 covers 14 residues. The germline V gene has CDR1 SNHLY and CDR2 FYNNEI. Deletions cut 3 bases from V and 4 bases from J, with 12 bases between.

V is TRBV29-1 and J is TRBJ1-4; D is ambiguous. The CDR3 loop spans 11 amino acids. With 4 bases removed from V and 2 bases from J, the gap between germline ends came to 2 bases. Germline V CDR1 and CDR2: SQVTM, ANQGSEA. The CDR3 DNA is TGCAGCGTTGGTACTAATGAAAAACTGTTTTTT. It is translated as CSVGTNEKLFF.

This chain links TRBV9 with TRBJ2-7, with a tentative D call TRBD1 (6 bases). Trimming stripped 0 bases from V and 0 bases from J, with 10 bases between. In germline, CDR1 is SGDLS, CDR2 YYNGEE. This CDR3 has 15 residues. CDR3 DNA sequence: TGTGCCAGCAGCGTAGAAGGGACAAGCTCCTACGAGCAGTACTTC. Its translation: CASSVEGTSSYEQYF.

The V and J genes are TRBV11-3 and TRBJ1-4, with TRBD1 matching over 8 bases. Germline trimming cut 4 bases from V and 5 bases from J; bases unmatched to any gene: 3. This CDR3 is 14 amino acids long. Germline values: CDR1 SGHNT, CDR2 YENEEA. DNA of the CDR3: TGTGCCAGCAGCTCTAGGACAGGGAATGAAAAACTGTTTTTT. The encoded protein is CASSSRTGNEKLFF.

The chain has TRBV27 and TRBJ1-2; D not certain. CDR1 and CDR2 from the germline V gene are MNHEY and SMNVEV (reference sequence). V lost 6 bases to trimming and J lost 1 base, with 12 bases between them. The CDR3 totals 14 residues. The CDR3 DNA follows: TGTGCCAGCAGCCCGGATGGAGATAACTATGGCTACACCTTC. Encoded protein: CASSPDGDNYGYTF.

The V gene is TRBV4-1, the J gene TRBJ2-1, with D uncertain. The CDR3 spans 17 residues. V was cut by 4 bases and J by 0 bases, with 16 bases left in between. Germline CDR1 is MGHRA and CDR2 is YSYEKL. CDR3 sequence reads: CASSPMAAPSSYNEQFF. In nucleotides, the CDR3 is TGCGCCAGCAGCCCCATGGCAGCGCCCAGCTCCTACAATGAGCAGTTCTTC.

The rearrangement uses TRBV19 and TRBJ1-2, with a possible D match to TRBD1 (5 bases). The V end was cut by 6 bases, the J end by 4 bases, with 18 bases between. This CDR3 has 15 residues. Germline values: CDR1 LNHDA, CDR2 SQIVND (reference sequence). The CDR3 spells CASSEGIPPIYGYTF. The CDR3 bases are TGTGCCAGTAGCGAGGGGATCCCTCCCATCTATGGCTACACCTTC.

Here the CDR3 DNA reads TGTGCCAGCAGTCTACCAGGGAACTATGGCTACACCTTC. Translating it yields CASSLPGNYGYTF. The V gene is TRBV6-6, the J gene TRBJ1-2; the D gene is possibly TRBD1 (5 bases). The CDR3 is made up of 13 amino acids. Deletions cut 5 bases from V and 2 bases from J, with 9 bases between. CDR1 and CDR2 (germline): MNHNY, SVGAGI (reference sequence).

The chain recombines TRBV5-1 with TRBJ1-2; the D gene is possibly TRBD1 (5 bases). The length of the CDR3 is 13 residues. From germline, CDR1 is SGHRS and CDR2 YFSETQ. Trimming cost V 0 bases and J 5 bases, with 8 bases left between them. CDR3 DNA sequence: TGCGCCAGCAGCTTGGTAGGGGATTATGGCTACACCTTC. It is translated as CASSLVGDYGYTF.